Given below is one T cell receptor beta chain in context. With 2 bases clipped from V and 3 bases from J, the junction kept 12 bases outside the gene matches. Germline values: CDR1 MGHRA, CDR2 YSYEKL. The CDR3 has 19 amino acids. The data originate from a study of T cell changes during pregnancy in multiple sclerosis. Only in-frame clones appear in the TCRdb table, and some are missing; sequencing was by immunoSEQ multiplex PCR. The sample yields 100,000 or so clones, roughly 94% seen once. This specimen was peripheral blood, taken after pregnancy. The V gene is TRBV4-1, the J gene TRBJ1-5; 11 nucleotides line up with TRBD1. The sequence came from a female donor in good health, enrolled as a control in a pregnancy study. The CDR3 region is CASSQREDRGPTDNQPQHF. The CDR3, as DNA: TGCGCCAGCAGCCAAAGGGAGGACAGGGGGCCAACGGACAATCAGCCCCAGCATTTT.